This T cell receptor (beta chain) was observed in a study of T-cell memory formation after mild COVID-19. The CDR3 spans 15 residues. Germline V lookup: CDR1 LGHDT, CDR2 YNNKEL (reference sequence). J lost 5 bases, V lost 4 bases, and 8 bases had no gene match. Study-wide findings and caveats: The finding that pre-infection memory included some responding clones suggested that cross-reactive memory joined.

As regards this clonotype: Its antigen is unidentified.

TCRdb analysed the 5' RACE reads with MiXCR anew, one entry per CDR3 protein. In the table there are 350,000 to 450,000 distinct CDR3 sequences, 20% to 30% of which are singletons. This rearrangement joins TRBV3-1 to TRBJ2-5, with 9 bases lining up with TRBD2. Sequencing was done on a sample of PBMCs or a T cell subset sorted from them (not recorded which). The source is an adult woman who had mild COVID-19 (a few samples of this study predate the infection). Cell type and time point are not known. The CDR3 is CASSLLSGGYETQYF. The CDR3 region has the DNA TGTGCCAGCAGCCTACTAAGCGGGGGGTACGAGACCCAGTACTTC.